A few counts support the clone carrying this T cell receptor (beta chain). This CDR3 is 11 amino acids long. V shed 6 bases and J 14 bases; nucleotides not matched to a gene: 12. Germline CDR1 and CDR2: DFQATT and SNEGSKA (reference sequence). As originally analysed: Amplified reference gene primers provided the basis for estimating nucleated cell counts. Generated by immunoSEQ multiplex PCR, the TCRdb table keeps only in-frame clones and is missing some. Clone size and the V and J calls come from that table; the DNA yielded D and trimming. The top ten hold 43% of the sample, which has roughly 56,000 clones, roughly nine tenths seen once. These data are taken from a study of blood T cell repertoires in COVID-19.

The material sequenced was peripheral blood. V gene TRBV20-1 combines with J gene TRBJ1-1, with 7 bases identical to TRBD1. The TCR comes from a woman aged 55-69 years with COVID-19, enrolled during active disease. The CDR3 DNA sequence: TGCAGTGCCGGAGGGGAAGGGGGCGGGTTCTTT. Protein: CSAGGEGGGFF.